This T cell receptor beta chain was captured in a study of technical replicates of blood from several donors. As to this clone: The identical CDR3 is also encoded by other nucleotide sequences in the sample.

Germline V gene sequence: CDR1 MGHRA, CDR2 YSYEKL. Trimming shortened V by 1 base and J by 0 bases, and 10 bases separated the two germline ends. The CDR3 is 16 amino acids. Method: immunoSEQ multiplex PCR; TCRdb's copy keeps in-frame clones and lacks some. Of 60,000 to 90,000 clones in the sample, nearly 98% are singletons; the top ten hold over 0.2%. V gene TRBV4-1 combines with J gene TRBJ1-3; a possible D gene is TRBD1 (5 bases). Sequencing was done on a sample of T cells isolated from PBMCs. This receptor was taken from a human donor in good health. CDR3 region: CASSQGRQSSGNTIYF. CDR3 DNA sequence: TGCGCCAGCAGCCAAGGTCGACAGAGCTCTGGAAACACCATATATTTT.